This T cell receptor (beta chain) was sequenced for a study of cytomegalovirus exposure and HLA in healthy donors. The CDR3 has 14 residues. The junction had 4 bases not matched to a gene; V was cut back by 6 bases and J by 4 bases. Germline V gives CDR1 SNHLY, CDR2 FYNNEI. The data were produced by immunoSEQ multiplex PCR, yet TCRdb's version contains in-frame clones alone and is incomplete. The profile shows about 330,000 clones, around 87% of them singletons. The rearrangement joins TRBV2 to TRBJ1-4; TRBD1 matches 8 bases. The specimen was PBMCs. The sequence came from a woman aged 25 to 39 in good health and CMV-seropositive. This chain's CDR3 is CASRGQANNEKLFF. The CDR3 DNA sequence: TGTGCCAGCAGGGGACAGGCTAATAATGAAAAACTGTTTTTT.